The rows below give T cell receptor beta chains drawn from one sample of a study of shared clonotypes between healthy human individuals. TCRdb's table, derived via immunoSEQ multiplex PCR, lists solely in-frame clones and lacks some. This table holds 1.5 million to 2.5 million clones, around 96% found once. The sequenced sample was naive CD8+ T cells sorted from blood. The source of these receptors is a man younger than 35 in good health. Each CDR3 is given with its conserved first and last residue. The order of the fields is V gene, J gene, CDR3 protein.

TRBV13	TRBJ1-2	CASSLEGQGRFYGYTF
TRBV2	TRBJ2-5	CASSEEIRETQYF
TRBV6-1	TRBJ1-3	CASSEPTPGQGENTIYF
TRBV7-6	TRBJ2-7	CASSTLAGAYEQYF
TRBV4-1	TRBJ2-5	CASSPVQGPETQYF
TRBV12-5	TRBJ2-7	CASGLPLGQGYEQYF
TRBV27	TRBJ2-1	CASSLSAGREQFF
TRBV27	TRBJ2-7	CASRDLGGYEQYF
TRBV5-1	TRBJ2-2	CASSFWDLTGELFF
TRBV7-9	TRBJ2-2	CASSPPTEVTGELFF
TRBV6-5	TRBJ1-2	CASRGGDGYTF
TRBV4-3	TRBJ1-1	CASSQESTGGLDTEAFF
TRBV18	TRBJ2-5	CASSPPEGVETQYF
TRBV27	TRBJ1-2	CASSLLSSDYGYTF
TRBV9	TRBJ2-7	CASSPTGGEQYF
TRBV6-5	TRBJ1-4	CASSLQRGNEKLFF